These 29 T cell receptor beta chains were sequenced from one sample in a study of vaccination effects on CD4 cells after COVID-19. Antigens for these TCRs are unknown. Before sequencing, viral peptide pools were used by the ViraFEST assay to expand antigen-specific CD4+ T cells. Subsequent to ten to eleven days of culture, CD4+ T cells were isolated. Participants each got two BNT162b2 or mRNA-1273 vaccine doses. The data were produced by immunoSEQ multiplex PCR, yet TCRdb's version contains in-frame clones alone and is incomplete. The sample has about 24,000 clones, around 81% seen once. The sequenced sample was CD4+ T cells from PBMCs cultured with SARS-CoV-2 spike peptides, obtained after COVID-19 vaccination. These receptors originate from a human donor who received a COVID-19 vaccine. Some clones in this sample may be carry-over from other donors' samples.

The V call is TRBV24-1, the J call TRBJ2-1; no clear D. CDR1 KGHDR and CDR2 SFDVKD come from the germline V gene. V lost 4 bases, J lost 4 bases, and 10 bases lay in between. The CDR3 is 14 amino acids. CDR3 in DNA: TGTGCCACCAGTGACCCTGGCCAGTACAATGAGCAGTTCTTC. Amino acid sequence: CATSDPGQYNEQFF.

The count of this clone is one. The chain recombines TRBV2 with TRBJ2-2, with D hard to call. The CDR3 length is 15 residues. Trimming removed 7 bases at V and 4 bases at J, with 16 bases between. Germline CDR1 is SNHLY and CDR2 is FYNNEI. CDR3 protein: CASKENAVATGELFF. The CDR3 region has the DNA TGTGCCAGCAAGGAGAATGCGGTCGCCACCGGGGAGCTGTTTTTT. The full variable domain, its missing parts supplied by reference TRBV2 and TRBJ2-2, is EPEVTQTPSHQVTQMGQEVILRCVPISNHLYFYWYRQILGQKVEFLVSFYNNEISEKSEIFDDQFSVERPDGSNFTLKIRSTKLEDSAMYFCASKENAVATGELFFGEGSRLTVL.

The V and J genes are TRBV19 and TRBJ1-1, with 8 nucleotides matching TRBD1. Germline lookup yields CDR1 LNHDA and CDR2 SQIVND (reference sequence). The CDR3 runs 15 residues. Trimming cost V 9 bases and J 0 bases; bases outside gene matches: 9. CDR3 sequence reads: CASLPDRVMNTEAFF. The DNA for the CDR3 is TGTGCCAGCCTACCGGACAGGGTCATGAACACTGAAGCTTTCTTT.

This chain uses TRBV6-5 with TRBJ2-5; 9 bases line up with TRBD2. The germline gives CDR1 MNHEY, CDR2 SVGAGI. The junction had 15 bases not matched to a gene; V was cut back by 11 bases and J by 8 bases. The CDR3 extends over 14 amino acids. The CDR3: CAVQLVRGGNTQYF. The CDR3, as DNA: TGTGCCGTCCAATTAGTGCGGGGGGGGAATACCCAGTACTTC.

This CDR3 reads CATRYTWAIRRVLTF. CDR3 in DNA: TGTGCCACCCGATATACCTGGGCGATCAGACGCGTCCTGACTTTC. The chain carries TRBV24-1 and TRBJ2-6; D uncertain. Per the germline V gene, CDR1 is KGHDR and CDR2 is SFDVKD. This CDR3 spans 15 amino acids. The V end was cut by 9 bases, the J end by 12 bases, with 23 bases between.

The chain carries TRBV7-9 and TRBJ1-6; the match to TRBD1 covers 11 bases. J gave up 10 bases and V 5 bases, and 7 bases lay outside the gene matches. This CDR3 contains 15 residues. Germline V gene lookup returns CDR1 SEHNR and CDR2 FQNEAQ (reference sequence). The CDR3 loop reads CASSVGTGGYSPLHF. The CDR3 DNA reads as TGTGCCAGCAGCGTAGGGACAGGGGGATACTCACCCCTCCACTTT. The entire variable domain, with the rest obtained from reference TRBV7-9 and TRBJ1-6, is as follows: DTGVSQNPRHKITKRGQNVTFRCDPISEHNRLYWYRQTLGQGPEFLTYFQNEAQLEKSRLLSDRFSAERPKGSFSTLEIQRTEQGDSAMYLCASSVGTGGYSPLHFGNGTRLTVT.

The table lists this clone with a count of one. The chain recombines TRBV5-1 with TRBJ1-4; D may be TRBD1 (5 bases). CDR3 length: 16 amino acids. Germline loops: CDR1 SGHRS, CDR2 YFSETQ. Trimming removed 4 bases at V and 3 bases at J, with 16 bases between. The CDR3 DNA reads as TGCGCCAGCAGCCCGGCCCCCGGGGCAGCTAATGAAAAACTGTTTTTT. Its translation: CASSPAPGAANEKLFF.

This clone was seen just once. The gene calls are TRBV25-1 and TRBJ1-1; 10 bases are a match to TRBD1. The CDR3 extends over 15 amino acids. Germline V gene sequence: CDR1 MGHDK, CDR2 SYGVNS. The V segment lost 3 bases and the J segment 3 bases; nucleotides outside the gene matches: 4. CDR3 coding DNA: TGTGCCAGCAGTGATCCGACAGGGGGCCACACTGAAGCTTTCTTT. Translation: CASSDPTGGHTEAFF.

The CDR3 bases are TGTGCCAGCAGCTTAGAGGGGAACGGGGAGCTGTTTTTT. Protein: CASSLEGNGELFF. J is TRBJ2-2 and V is TRBV7-7; D possibly corresponds to TRBD1 (5 bases). The CDR3 extends over 13 amino acids. Germline values: CDR1 SSHAT, CDR2 FNYEAQ (reference sequence). V was pared by 1 base and J by 7 bases, with 7 bases between.

This clone was seen a handful of times. The chain joins TRBV7-8 to TRBJ2-5; D tentatively fits TRBD1 or TRBD2 (5 bases each). This CDR3 has 17 amino acids. Germline values: CDR1 SGHVS, CDR2 FQNEAQ. V lost 4 bases and J lost 1, with 19 bases in between. The CDR3 nucleotides read TGTGCCAGCAGCTCGGCCCAGGTGGCAGGGAGCCAAGAGACCCAGTACTTC. Translated, it gives CASSSAQVAGSQETQYF.

The chain combines TRBV10-3 with TRBJ1-4; no definite D call. CDR3 length: 12 residues. Trimming cost V 6 bases and J 7 bases, with 9 bases left between them. The germline gives CDR1 ENHRY, CDR2 SYGVKD. In nucleotides, the CDR3 is TGTGCCATCAGGGGTTCTGGTGAAAAACTGTTTTTT. It specifies CAIRGSGEKLFF.

The chain combines TRBV6-6 with TRBJ2-7; tentative D call: TRBD2 (5 bases). Germline V CDR1 and CDR2: MNHNY, SVGAGI (reference sequence). The V gene lost 1 base and the J gene lost 5 bases, with 15 bases spanning the gap. The CDR3 loop spans 15 amino acids. The CDR3 DNA reads as TGTGCCAGCAGTTACTTGCTCGGGAACCGCCACGAGCAGTACGTC. It translates to CASSYLLGNRHEQYV.

The V gene is TRBV5-3, the J gene TRBJ2-7; no clear D. TRBV5-3 is an open reading frame whose function is uncertain. The CDR3 runs 18 residues. Trimming shortened V by 3 bases and J by 3 bases, and 25 bases separated the two germline ends. CDR3 sequence reads: CARSSDGFPPSPLYEQYV. CDR3 sequence (DNA): TGTGCCAGAAGCTCGGACGGATTCCCTCCTTCCCCCCTCTACGAGCAGTACGTC.

The chain recombines TRBV27 with TRBJ2-5; D uncertain. There are 14 residues in the CDR3. Germline assignment: CDR1 MNHEY and CDR2 SMNVEV (reference sequence). V was clipped by 8 bases and J by 3 bases, with 16 bases between them. The DNA for the CDR3 is TGTGCCAGCTCAAACCGGGTCCAAAAAGAGACCCAGTACTTC. It specifies CASSNRVQKETQYF.

V and J are TRBV18 and TRBJ1-2; D uncertain. The CDR3 length is 14 residues. From germline, CDR1 is KGHSH and CDR2 LQKENI. Trimming took off 1 base at V and 3 bases at J, with 9 bases between the two ends. CDR3 coding DNA: TGTGCCAGCTCACCACGGAACAGTGACTATGGCTACACCTTC. This sequence encodes CASSPRNSDYGYTF.

This rearrangement joins TRBV24-1 to TRBJ2-2; D may match TRBD1 or TRBD2 (5 bases each). V was shortened by 1 base and J by 1 base, with 12 bases between the two germline ends. This CDR3 is 17 amino acids long. CDR1 KGHDR and CDR2 SFDVKD come from the germline V gene. Here the CDR3 DNA reads TGTGCCACCAGTGATTTCCCGGGACCAAAGAACACCGGGGAGCTGTTTTTT. It encodes CATSDFPGPKNTGELFF.

This rearrangement joins TRBV11-2 to TRBJ2-5, with TRBD2 matching 8 bases. This CDR3 contains 14 residues. The ends lost 5 bases at V and 5 bases at J; junction bases unmatched: 7. Germline CDR1 SGHAT, CDR2 FQNNGV. The CDR3 region has the DNA TGTGCCAGCAGCCAGAGCACGGGGGGGGAGACCCAGTACTTC. Its protein is CASSQSTGGETQYF. Supplemented by reference TRBV11-2 and TRBJ2-5, the full variable domain reads EAGVAQSPRYKIIEKRQSVAFWCNPISGHATLYWYQQILGQGPKLLIQFQNNGVVDDSQLPKDRFSAERLKGVDSTLKIQPAKLEDSAVYLCASSQSTGGETQYFGPGTRLLVL.

A few counts support this clone. V and J are TRBV7-6 and TRBJ1-1, with D perhaps TRBD1 (5 bases). Germline CDR1 SGHVS, CDR2 FNYEAQ. The CDR3 has 15 amino acids. The V gene lost 2 bases and the J gene lost 1 base, with 11 bases spanning the gap. The CDR3 here is CASSLRAGANTEAFF. The CDR3, as DNA: TGTGCCAGCAGCTTACGCGCTGGGGCGAACACTGAAGCTTTCTTT.

V and J are TRBV9 and TRBJ2-1; 7 nucleotides match TRBD1. Unmatched junction bases numbered 6, after V lost 0 bases and J lost 3 bases. Germline CDR1 SGDLS, CDR2 YYNGEE. This CDR3 region has 16 residues. The CDR3 loop reads CASSVGRGPRYNEQFF. CDR3 sequence (DNA): TGTGCCAGCAGCGTAGGAAGGGGGCCCCGCTACAATGAGCAGTTCTTC.

The chain uses TRBV9 and TRBJ2-2; 11 nucleotides align to TRBD2. This CDR3 is built from 16 residues. The germline V gene encodes CDR1 SGDLS and CDR2 YYNGEE. V was clipped by 0 bases and J by 6 bases; unmatched bases: 4. CDR3 nucleotides: TGTGCCAGCAGCGTAGTTACTAGCGGGGGATCCGGGGAGCTGTTTTTT. This encodes CASSVVTSGGSGELFF.

The chain has TRBV6-5 and TRBJ2-5, with 9 bases matching TRBD1. V gave up 4 bases and J gave up 5 bases; unmatched junction bases: 8. The CDR3 spans 15 residues. Germline CDR1 reads MNHEY; CDR2 reads SVGAGI. CDR3: CASSLTGGNLETQYF. CDR3 sequence (DNA): TGTGCCAGCAGTTTAACAGGGGGCAACTTGGAGACCCAGTACTTC.

This chain links TRBV28 with TRBJ1-3; tentative D call: TRBD1 (6 bases). This CDR3 comprises 18 residues. Germline V gene lookup returns CDR1 MDHEN and CDR2 SYDVKM. With 1 base removed from V and 1 base from J, the gap between germline ends came to 17 bases. The CDR3 nucleotides read TGTGCCAGCAGTTTATTGAGGTTACAGGGCGGTTCTGGAAACACCATATATTTT. Translating gives CASSLLRLQGGSGNTIYF. Drawing the rest from reference TRBV28 and TRBJ1-3, the complete variable domain is DVKVTQSSRYLVKRTGEKVFLECVQDMDHENMFWYRQDPGLGLRLIYFSYDVKMKEKGDIPEGYSVSREKKERFSLILESASTNQTSMYLCASSLLRLQGGSGNTIYFGEGSWLTVV.

This clone was observed once. The chain uses TRBV18 and TRBJ1-5; TRBD1 is a possible D gene (6 bases). In germline, CDR1 is KGHSH, CDR2 LQKENI. Trimming took off 3 bases at V and 4 bases at J, with 10 bases between the two ends. This CDR3 is 14 amino acids long. In DNA, the CDR3 is TGTGCCAGCTCACCGGCAGGGGAGAATCAGCCCCAGCATTTT. Protein product: CASSPAGENQPQHF.

This clone was found a few times. The chain recombines TRBV3-1 (or the pseudogene TRBV3-2) with TRBJ1-6, with D hard to call. The V and J ends lost 1 base and 4 bases respectively, with 5 bases between them. From germline, CDR1 is LGHDT and CDR2 YNNKEL (reference sequence). The CDR3 is 14 residues long. The CDR3 DNA reads TGTGCCAGCAGCCAAGCCGGGTATAATTCACCCCTCCACTTT. Protein product: CASSQAGYNSPLHF.

The chain employs TRBV6-5 and TRBJ1-5; D possibly corresponds to TRBD1 (6 bases). V was clipped by 8 bases and J by 3 bases, with 14 bases between them. The CDR3 loop spans 14 amino acids. CDR1 is MNHEY, CDR2 SVGAGI, per germline. CDR3 sequence reads: CASGTGTPNQPQHF. The CDR3 DNA follows: TGTGCCAGCGGCACAGGGACCCCCAATCAGCCCCAGCATTTT.

This rearrangement joins TRBV5-1 to TRBJ2-4, with D unresolved. CDR1 and CDR2 (germline): SGHRS, YFSETQ. The V gene lost 4 bases and the J gene lost 3 bases, with 17 bases spanning the gap. The CDR3 contains 16 residues. For the CDR3, the DNA is TGCGCCAGCAGCCATGAAACTCAGTATCGCAAAAACATTCAGTACTTC. This encodes CASSHETQYRKNIQYF.

This clone was found a few times. This chain connects TRBV2 to TRBJ1-2; D gene ambiguous. CDR1 and CDR2 (germline): SNHLY, FYNNEI. The CDR3 runs to 13 residues. V dropped 7 bases and J dropped 2 bases, with 11 bases sitting between them. The CDR3 is CASKGTTNYGYTF. The CDR3 DNA reads TGTGCCAGCAAAGGAACAACCAACTATGGCTACACCTTC.

In DNA, the CDR3 is TGCGCCAGCAGCCCCGGGCTTAAGGACACAGATACGCAGTATTTT. Amino acid sequence: CASSPGLKDTDTQYF. The V call is TRBV4-1, the J call TRBJ2-3; D is ambiguous. The CDR3 contains 15 residues. V lost 4 bases and J lost 2, with 13 bases in between. The V gene's germline CDR1 is MGHRA and CDR2 YSYEKL.

The V call is TRBV3-1 (or the pseudogene TRBV3-2), the J call TRBJ2-3; D perhaps matches TRBD1 (5 bases). The CDR3 spans 14 residues. The V gene lost 0 bases and the J gene lost 3 bases, with 7 bases spanning the gap. Germline V gene data show CDR1 as LGHDT and CDR2 as YNNKEL (reference sequence). This CDR3 reads CASSQDPGTDTQYF. Here the CDR3 DNA reads TGTGCCAGCAGCCAAGATCCAGGGACAGATACGCAGTATTTT.